Below, 12 T cell receptor beta chains from the same sample are listed, as sequenced in a study of cytomegalovirus exposure and HLA in healthy donors. Use of 60 Vbeta and 13 Jbeta primers characterized the PCR. Sequenced by immunoSEQ multiplex PCR; TCRdb stores in-frame clones only, minus some. The table has roughly 110,000 clones, about three quarters seen once; the top ten hold roughly 0.76%. Sequencing input: PBMCs. The source is a boy between 10 and 17 years old in good health and CMV-seronegative.

This clone came up a few times. The rearrangement links TRBV5-1 to TRBJ1-4; possible D gene TRBD1, 5 bases. The CDR3 extends over 13 amino acids. The ends were cut back, 4 bases at V and 4 bases at J, with 8 bases in the middle. CDR1 and CDR2 (germline): SGHRS, YFSETQ. The CDR3 nucleotides read TGCGCCAGCAGCACGGGGGTTAATGAAAAACTGTTTTTT. This sequence encodes CASSTGVNEKLFF. Complete variable domain (other parts from reference TRBV5-1 and TRBJ1-4): KAGVTQTPRYLIKTRGQQVTLSCSPISGHRSVSWYQQTPGQGLQFLFEYFSETQRNKGNFPGRFSGRQFSNSRSEMNVSTLELGDSALYLCASSTGVNEKLFFGSGTQLSVL.

The chain uses TRBV2 and TRBJ1-5; possible D gene TRBD1, 6 bases. The V gene lost 5 bases and the J gene lost 2 bases, with 10 bases spanning the gap. This CDR3 spans 14 amino acids. Germline CDR1 SNHLY, CDR2 FYNNEI. The CDR3 nucleotides read TGTGCCAGCAGTCAACAGGGAGGCAATCAGCCCCAGCATTTT. This sequence encodes CASSQQGGNQPQHF.

The J gene is TRBJ2-3, the V gene TRBV28, with TRBD2 matching over 11 bases. V lost 2 bases to trimming and J lost 4 bases; unmatched junction nucleotides: 8. The CDR3 covers 17 residues. Germline lookup yields CDR1 MDHEN and CDR2 SYDVKM. The CDR3 spells CASSLRTTSGTADTQYF. The DNA of the CDR3 is TGTGCCAGCAGTTTACGCACGACTAGCGGGACGGCAGATACGCAGTATTTT.

This clone was seen only a few times. The chain joins TRBV13 to TRBJ2-3, with TRBD2 as a possible D gene (6 bases). Germline V gives CDR1 PRHDT, CDR2 FYEKMQ (reference sequence). The CDR3 sequence is 17 residues long. V dropped 0 bases and J dropped 3 bases, with 16 bases sitting between them. CDR3 in DNA: TGTGCCAGCAGCTTAGGGACGGCGCCCCGGGGGACAGATACGCAGTATTTT. Encoded protein: CASSLGTAPRGTDTQYF.

The V gene is TRBV30, the J gene TRBJ1-2, with a weak D call TRBD1 (5 bases). The V end was cut by 4 bases, the J end by 5 bases, with 14 bases between. Germline lookup yields CDR1 GTSNPN and CDR2 SVGIG (reference sequence). This CDR3 has 13 amino acids. The CDR3 DNA reads TGTGCCTGGACTCCCCGGGGGGAGTATGGCTACACCTTC. Its translation is CAWTPRGEYGYTF.

The genes are TRBV6-6 and TRBJ2-1; 8 positions agree with TRBD2. The CDR3 consists of 13 residues. Germline CDR1 is MNHNY and CDR2 is SVGAGI (reference sequence). V gave up 8 bases and J gave up 6 bases; unmatched junction bases: 6. The CDR3 bases are TGTGCCAGCGCGGGGGGACGACGCAATGAGCAGTTCTTC. Its translation: CASAGGRRNEQFF.

This clone has just a few counts. The V and J genes are TRBV11-2 and TRBJ2-7; 7 bases agree with TRBD1. The V gene's germline CDR1 is SGHAT and CDR2 FQNNGV. CDR3 size: 15 residues. V shed 6 bases and J 3 bases; nucleotides not matched to a gene: 11. CDR3 amino acids: CASRNIRDRDYEQYF. The CDR3 DNA reads TGTGCCAGCAGAAATATCCGGGACAGAGACTACGAGCAGTACTTC.

This clone was seen only once. This chain connects TRBV30 to TRBJ2-5, with TRBD2 as a possible D gene (7 bases). This CDR3 is 13 amino acids long. The V end was cut by 3 bases, the J end by 4 bases, with 12 bases between. Germline CDR1 reads GTSNPN; CDR2 reads SVGIG (reference sequence). The CDR3 DNA is TGTGCCTGGAGCCGGAGGGGGGGAGAGACCCAGTACTTC. Translated: CAWSRRGGETQYF.

The chain employs TRBV28 and TRBJ1-4, with 8 bases aligning to TRBD1. Germline V gives CDR1 MDHEN, CDR2 SYDVKM. This CDR3 region has 15 residues. Losses at the gene ends were 3 bases for V and 8 bases for J; bases not matched to a gene: 8. CDR3 DNA sequence: TGTGCCAGCAGTTTCCGGACAGGGTCTGGGGAAAAACTGTTTTTT. It yields the protein CASSFRTGSGEKLFF.

This clone was observed a handful of times. The CDR3 here is CASSYAAGGSYEQYF. The CDR3 DNA sequence: TGTGCCAGCAGTTACGCGGCAGGGGGATCCTACGAGCAGTACTTC. This chain links TRBV6-5 with TRBJ2-7; 7 positions agree with TRBD1. The V and J ends lost 2 bases and 1 base, in that order; junction bases with no gene match: 5. This CDR3 contains 15 residues. The V gene's germline CDR1 is MNHEY and CDR2 SVGAGI.

The chain carries TRBV30 and TRBJ1-5; TRBD1 agrees at 10 bases. V dropped 0 bases and J dropped 6; count of bases not matched to a gene: 8. The CDR3 is 16 amino acids. Germline lookup yields CDR1 GTSNPN and CDR2 SVGIG (reference sequence). The CDR3 nucleotides read TGTGCCTGGAGTGTGGGTGGTGGACAGGGGGTTCAGCCCCAGCATTTT. Translated: CAWSVGGGQGVQPQHF. The full variable domain, rest sourced from reference TRBV30 and TRBJ1-5, is SQTIHQWPATLVQPVGSPLSLECTVEGTSNPNLYWYRQAAGRGLQLLFYSVGIGQISSEVPQNLSASRPQDRQFILSSKKLLLSDSGFYLCAWSVGGGQGVQPQHFGDGTRLSIL.

The rearrangement links TRBV15 to TRBJ1-5, with D hard to call. CDR3 length: 15 residues. Germline CDR1 is LNHNV and CDR2 is YYDKDF (reference sequence). Trimming cost V 5 bases and J 1 base, with 12 bases left between them. The CDR3 coding sequence is TGTGCCACCAGCCGAAGGATCGGGAGCAATCAGCCCCAGCATTTT. Residues: CATSRRIGSNQPQHF.